This entry lists 7 T cell receptor beta chains sequenced from one sample in a study of T cell responses to AZD1222 COVID-19 vaccine. TCRdb's copy holds only in-frame clones and misses some; the assay was immunoSEQ multiplex PCR. The sample yields around 120,000 clones, more than 85% seen once. This specimen was peripheral blood, taken 28 days after the second AZD1222 dose. These receptors were obtained from an adult who received the AZD1222 COVID-19 vaccine.

The rearrangement uses TRBV2 and TRBJ2-7; D is perhaps TRBD1 (6 bases). The V end was cut by 4 bases, the J end by 3 bases, with 16 bases between. The CDR3 covers 15 residues. Looked up from germline, CDR1 is SNHLY and CDR2 is FYNNEI. CDR3 sequence: CASSAPPGHSYEQYF. In nucleotides, the CDR3 is TGTGCCAGCAGTGCCCCACCGGGACACAGCTACGAGCAGTACTTC.

The genes are TRBV5-1 and TRBJ2-3; D possibly uses TRBD1 or TRBD2 (5 bases each). Trimming took 2 bases from V and 3 from J, leaving 16 bases between them. CDR1 and CDR2 (germline): SGHRS, YFSETQ. The CDR3 spans 16 residues. As DNA, the CDR3 is TGCGCCAGCAGCTTTGTGGGACCAAGGGAAACAGATACGCAGTATTTT. Amino acid sequence: CASSFVGPRETDTQYF.

The gene calls are TRBV5-1 and TRBJ1-6; no definite D call. In germline, CDR1 is SGHRS, CDR2 YFSETQ. This CDR3 is 18 amino acids long. Trimming shortened V by 4 bases and J by 4 bases, and 21 bases separated the two germline ends. DNA of the CDR3: TGCGCCAGCAGCAGGGCCCAATTAGACCTCGAGTATAATTCACCCCTCCACTTT. Translation: CASSRAQLDLEYNSPLHF.

V is TRBV4-3 and J is TRBJ2-7, with no clear D. Trimming stripped 0 bases from V and 3 bases from J, with 12 bases between. The CDR3 is made up of 15 amino acids. Germline V gene data show CDR1 as LGHNA and CDR2 as YSLEER. The CDR3 region is CASSQDFSTDYEQYF. In nucleotides, the CDR3 is TGCGCCAGCAGCCAAGATTTCAGCACGGACTACGAGCAGTACTTC.

This sequence joins TRBV28 and TRBJ1-2; D not certain. Deletions cut 8 bases from V and 2 bases from J, with 9 bases between. The CDR3 sequence is 12 residues long. Per the germline V gene, CDR1 is MDHEN and CDR2 is SYDVKM. The CDR3 region is CASHDGNYGYTF. The CDR3 DNA sequence: TGTGCCAGCCACGACGGAAACTATGGCTACACCTTC.

V and J are TRBV28 and TRBJ1-1, with D possibly being TRBD1 (6 bases). This CDR3 is built from 14 residues. Germline assignment: CDR1 MDHEN and CDR2 SYDVKM. V lost 1 base, J lost 2 bases, and 8 bases lay in between. The CDR3 is CASSLSGGNTEAFF. CDR3 nucleotide sequence: TGTGCCAGCAGTTTATCGGGGGGCAACACTGAAGCTTTCTTT.

The CDR3 DNA follows: TGTGCCAGCAGGGTGGACAGGGTAGTTCAGCCCCAGCATTTT. It codes for CASRVDRVVQPQHF. The chain links TRBV6-5 to TRBJ1-5; 8 bases agree with TRBD1. Germline V gene sequence: CDR1 MNHEY, CDR2 SVGAGI. CDR3 length: 14 residues. Unmatched junction bases numbered 7, after V lost 6 bases and J lost 6 bases.